Presented here are 15 T cell receptor beta chains from one specimen sequenced in a study of T-cell reconstitution after alpha-beta-depleted transplantation in children (dated by TCRdb to 2016 to 2017). Preparation of the library involved PCR. TCRdb records Illumina HiSeq 2500 as the sequencer. TCR library preparation used molecular barcoding, with unique molecular identifiers applied to normalize quantification of the TCRbeta repertoire. In-frame beta chains were kept once TCRdb had trimmed the public reads at Q25 with fastp and called clones with MiXCR. Every CDR3 protein is listed once, alongside the most common genes and DNA of its rows. This sample is represented by more than 550,000 distinct CDR3 sequences; over 9.5% of them were singletons. About 4.2% of the sample lies in the top ten. The sequencing used PBMCs from the stem cell graft donor, collected from the stem cell graft. The receptors originated from a human donor who donated a stem cell graft to a child with acute myeloid leukemia.

The chain has TRBV4-3 and TRBJ2-4; D is perhaps TRBD2 (7 bases). The CDR3 is 17 amino acids. Germline CDR1 reads LGHNA; CDR2 reads YSLEER. Trimming stripped 1 base from V and 7 bases from J, with 20 bases between. CDR3 DNA sequence: TGCGCCAGCAGCCAAGCGCCGGGGGCAGGGAGGGGGAACATTCAGTACTTC. Its translation: CASSQAPGAGRGNIQYF.

This clonotype has a count of ten or more. This chain links TRBV9 with TRBJ2-3; 11 bases map to TRBD2. The CDR3 covers 18 residues. The V and J ends lost 2 bases and 2 bases, in that order; junction bases with no gene match: 10. Germline V gene lookup returns CDR1 SGDLS and CDR2 YYNGEE. CDR3 sequence: CASSVARLAGSPTDTQYF. The CDR3 DNA is TGTGCCAGCAGCGTCGCCCGACTAGCGGGGAGTCCCACAGATACGCAGTATTTT.

At least ten counts were recorded for this clonotype. The CDR3 reads CAISDARTGANVLTF. The CDR3 bases are TGTGCCATCAGTGACGCGAGGACTGGGGCCAACGTCCTGACTTTC. V and J are TRBV10-3 and TRBJ2-6; no definite D call. The CDR3 has 15 amino acids. The V gene lost 3 bases and the J gene lost 2 bases, with 8 bases spanning the gap. Germline lookup yields CDR1 ENHRY and CDR2 SYGVKD.

The J gene is TRBJ1-5, the V gene TRBV12-3 or TRBV12-4, with TRBD1 as a possible D gene (5 bases). Trimming took 7 bases from V and 1 from J, leaving 14 bases between them. The CDR3 extends over 15 amino acids. CDR3 protein: CASKPGRMSNQPQHF. The CDR3, as DNA: TGTGCCAGCAAGCCGGGACGTATGAGCAATCAGCCCCAGCATTTT.

The chain joins TRBV20-1 to TRBJ2-5; the D gene is possibly TRBD2 (6 bases). This CDR3 has 13 residues. V lost 6 bases and J 1 base, leaving 12 bases between the germline ends. The germline gives CDR1 DFQATT, CDR2 SNEGSKA (reference sequence). The chain's CDR3 is CSAGRDAQETQYF. The CDR3 DNA reads as TGCAGTGCGGGGCGGGACGCCCAAGAGACCCAGTACTTC.

This clonotype was seen at least ten times. The CDR3 nucleotides read TGTGCCAGCAGCTCGGACACGGCTGGCGGATATTCCTACGAGCAGTACTTC. Encoded protein: CASSSDTAGGYSYEQYF. The rearrangement uses TRBV7-9 and TRBJ2-7, with TRBD1 as a possible D gene (5 bases). V was shortened by 4 bases and J by 1 base, with 20 bases between the two germline ends. Germline values: CDR1 SEHNR, CDR2 FQNEAQ (reference sequence). CDR3 length: 17 amino acids.

This clonotype was observed at least ten times. The chain has TRBV6-2 or TRBV6-3 and TRBJ2-5; D remains ambiguous. CDR3 length equals 13 residues. The V gene lost 5 bases and the J gene lost 3 bases, with 10 bases spanning the gap. Germline V gene sequence: CDR1 MNHEY, CDR2 SVGEGT. The CDR3 loop is CASSHQGEETQYF. DNA for the CDR3: TGTGCCAGCAGTCATCAAGGTGAAGAGACCCAGTACTTC.

This clonotype was detected ten times or more. The V call is TRBV4-2, the J call TRBJ2-1, with 7 nucleotides matching TRBD2. Germline CDR1 and CDR2: LGHNA and YNFKEQ. V was clipped by 0 bases and J by 12 bases; unmatched bases: 11. The CDR3 sequence is 15 residues long. This CDR3 is CASSQESGDLIRQFF. DNA for the CDR3: TGTGCCAGCAGCCAAGAAAGCGGGGACCTTATTCGGCAGTTCTTC.

This clonotype was found a few times. The rearrangement uses TRBV5-1 and TRBJ2-5, with 13 bases aligning to TRBD2. With 2 bases clipped from V and 1 base from J, the junction kept 8 bases outside the gene matches. The germline V gene has CDR1 SGHRS and CDR2 YFSETQ. CDR3 length: 18 residues. The CDR3 DNA reads TGCGCCAGCAGCTTTGGGACTAGCGGGACAACAAGCCAAGAGACCCAGTACTTC. Translation gives CASSFGTSGTTSQETQYF.

The chain links TRBV30 to TRBJ2-7; 10 bases are shared with TRBD2. The CDR3 has 15 amino acids. Trimming cost V 0 bases and J 3 bases; bases outside gene matches: 5. CDR1 GTSNPN and CDR2 SVGIG come from the germline V gene (reference sequence). CDR3 sequence reads: CAWSVAGGLFYEQYF. CDR3 sequence (DNA): TGTGCCTGGAGTGTAGCGGGAGGGCTGTTCTACGAGCAGTACTTC.

This clonotype was detected ten times or more. The chain joins TRBV10-3 to TRBJ2-1; 7 bases are shared with TRBD2. V dropped 6 bases and J dropped 4; count of bases not matched to a gene: 12. Germline CDR1 ENHRY, CDR2 SYGVKD. CDR3 length: 16 residues. CDR3 nucleotide sequence: TGTGCCATCAGCCCCAGCGGGGAGATCGTTTACAATGAGCAGTTCTTC. This gives the protein CAISPSGEIVYNEQFF.

This clonotype was seen ten or more times. This sequence joins TRBV25-1 and TRBJ2-1, with D hard to call. The CDR3 has 11 amino acids. The V and J ends lost 7 bases and 8 bases respectively, with 9 bases between them. Germline V gene sequence: CDR1 MGHDK, CDR2 SYGVNS. As DNA, the CDR3 is TGTGCCAGCAATTGGTTACATGAGCAGTTCTTC. Amino acids: CASNWLHEQFF.

At least ten counts were recorded for this clonotype. The CDR3 loop is CASPSLAGRNTEAFF. As DNA, the CDR3 is TGTGCCAGCCCATCATTGGCGGGGCGGAACACTGAAGCTTTCTTT. The chain uses TRBV27 and TRBJ1-1, with TRBD1 as a possible D gene (5 bases). In germline, CDR1 is MNHEY, CDR2 SMNVEV (reference sequence). The CDR3 has 15 residues. V was clipped by 8 bases and J by 1 base, with 17 bases between them.

This chain uses TRBV5-5 with TRBJ2-7, with D possibly being TRBD1 or TRBD2 (5 bases each). V was clipped by 2 bases and J by 5 bases, with 17 bases between them. The CDR3 runs 15 residues. CDR1 and CDR2 (germline): SGHKS, YYEKEE (reference sequence). The DNA of the CDR3 is TGTGCCAGCAGCTTCGGGACCCTAGGAGCCAACGAGCAGTACTTC. As protein: CASSFGTLGANEQYF.

This clonotype showed up many times. This chain uses TRBV5-1 with TRBJ2-5, with D maybe TRBD2 (7 bases). With 0 bases removed from V and 2 bases from J, the gap between germline ends came to 11 bases. The CDR3 totals 15 residues. CDR1 and CDR2 from the germline V gene are SGHRS and YFSETQ. CDR3: CASSLEGGGQETQYF. Here the CDR3 DNA reads TGCGCCAGCAGCTTGGAAGGGGGGGGTCAAGAGACCCAGTACTTC.